These 13 T cell receptor delta chains share one sample of origin, sequenced in a study of gamma-delta T cells after stem cell transplantation. TCRdb ran CATT on the RT-PCR reads. The sample holds approximately 1,300 delta-chain clones, around 2.5% seen once. The sample consisted of gamma-delta T cells. All receptors come from a human donor. It is not recorded whose cells these are; they may come from a transplant donor.

Notes on this clone: One base separates it from a far larger clone, so it is likely a read error. The same CDR3 arises from other DNA sequences in this sample as well. The rearrangement uses TRDV2 and TRDJ1; TRDD3 matches 8 bases. Germline CDR1 is GEAIGNYY and CDR2 is EKD. V was pared by 3 bases and J by 0 bases, with 11 bases of the junction left unmatched. This CDR3 spans 17 amino acids. The CDR3 bases are TGTGCCTGTGACCTTATCACTGGGGGGGACAACACCGATAAACTCATCTTT. It yields the protein CACDLITGGDNTDKLIF.

This clone turned up a few times. A far bigger clonotype differs at one base, so this is likely a read error. The J gene is TRDJ1, the V gene TRDV2, with D unclear. Germline CDR1 reads GEAIGNYY; CDR2 reads EKD. V lost 1 base and J 1 base, leaving 18 bases between the germline ends. The CDR3 spans 17 residues. CDR3 residues: CACDTLYEVEGTDKLIF. The CDR3 DNA is TGTGCCTGTGACACTCTCTACGAAGTAGAAGGCACCGATAAACTCATCTTT.

Details on this clone: TCRdb attributes to this sequence the protein of a much larger clone, which differs from the DNA translation at residue 11; a read error is likely, and the protein displayed is translated from the DNA. This chain joins TRDV1 and TRDJ4; D may correspond to TRDD2 or TRDD3 (6 bases each). V lost 2 bases and J lost 4, with 29 bases in between. Germline CDR1 reads TSWWSYY; CDR2 reads QGS. The length of the CDR3 is 19 residues. CDR3 region: CALGEFRRPSLAGGLPLIF. Here the CDR3 DNA reads TGTGCTCTTGGGGAATTCCGACGGCCTTCCCTGGCCGGGGGACTACCCCTGATCTTT.

This clone is medium-sized. This chain uses TRDV1 with TRDJ1; no definite D call. Germline values: CDR1 TSWWSYY, CDR2 QGS. The CDR3 totals 19 residues. Trimming pared 1 base from V and 0 bases from J, leaving 21 bases between. CDR3 in amino acids: CALGEPPPRRLPYTDKLIF. DNA for the CDR3: TGTGCTCTTGGGGAACCCCCCCCCCGGAGATTGCCCTACACCGATAAACTCATCTTT.

There are many counts of this clone. A far more abundant clone sits one base away, making this likely a read error. This chain uses TRDV1 with TRDJ1; 9 nucleotides line up with TRDD3. Trimming cost V 2 bases and J 0 bases; bases outside gene matches: 28. Germline assignment: CDR1 TSWWSYY and CDR2 QGS. This CDR3 region has 24 residues. The CDR3 bases are TGTGCTCTTGGGGAAAGGCGTTCCTCACGGTCCTCCCTTACTGGGGGAAAGTACACCGATAAACTCATCTTT. The encoded protein is CALGERRSSRSSLTGGKYTDKLIF.

This clone was observed a few times. TCRdb has a much larger clone's protein, which differs at residue 5 from the translation of this DNA, likely because of a read error; what is shown is the protein translated from the DNA. This chain links TRDV1 with TRDJ1; TRDD2 might be the D (5 bases). CDR1 is TSWWSYY and CDR2 is QGS in the germline V gene. Deletions cut 5 bases from V and 5 bases from J, with 30 bases between. The CDR3 loop spans 19 amino acids. The CDR3 bases are TGTGCTCTTGGGAAAAAGGAGATCCTATCAATCCTTGACCGAGATAAACTCATCTTT. Translating it yields CALGKKEILSILDRDKLIF.

Comment on this clone: TCRdb assigns this DNA the protein of a much larger clone, which departs from its translation at residue 17; this likely reflects a read error, and the protein shown comes from translating the DNA. The chain recombines TRDV2 with TRDJ3; 7 bases map to TRDD2. Germline V gene sequence: CDR1 GEAIGNYY, CDR2 EKD. This CDR3 comprises 19 residues. This chain's CDR3 is CACDTFSYQGSWDTRQVFF. CDR3 in DNA: TGTGCCTGTGACACCTTTTCCTACCAGGGCTCCTGGGACACCCGACAGGTGTTTTTC.

Concerning this clone: The translation of this DNA and the TCRdb protein of a much larger clone differ at residue 8, probably owing to a read error; the protein shown here is translated from the DNA. The genes are TRDV2 and TRDJ1; possibly TRDD3 for D (5 bases). This CDR3 is 15 amino acids long. Germline assignment: CDR1 GEAIGNYY and CDR2 EKD. Trimming removed 7 bases from V and 1 base from J, with 18 bases in between. The CDR3 DNA reads as TGTGCCTGCATGGCCTTGGGGCATAGCACCGATAAACTCATCTTT. It translates to CACMALGHSTDKLIF.

By share of the sample, this clone is medium-sized. Since a far larger clone is one base different, this is likely a read error. The chain employs TRDV2 and TRDJ1, with TRDD3 matching 7 bases. This CDR3 contains 18 residues. Germline CDR1 reads GEAIGNYY; CDR2 reads EKD. The CDR3 DNA reads TGTGCCTGTGGCACCAGGGTACGAGGGCTGGGGGACACCGATAAACTCATCTTT. This encodes CACGTRVRGLGDTDKLIF.

Note on this clone: A read error likely explains why the TCRdb protein, taken from a much larger clone, differs from this DNA's translation at residue 6; the protein shown is translated from the DNA. This chain links TRDV2 with TRDJ1; D call uncertain. Germline V CDR1 and CDR2: GEAIGNYY, EKD. The germline V and J ends were trimmed by 1 base and 4 bases, with 9 bases remaining between them. The CDR3 runs 13 residues. CDR3 sequence (DNA): TGTGCCTGTGACACGGAGATGGACGATAAACTCATCTTT. Amino acid sequence: CACDTEMDDKLIF.

For this clone: The translation of this DNA and the TCRdb protein of a much larger clone differ at residue 3, probably owing to a read error; the protein shown here is translated from the DNA. CDR3 DNA: TGTGCCCGTGACACGAATAGTTTCCTACGTTGGGGGATACGCCCGTACACCGATAAACTCATCTTT. Its translation: CARDTNSFLRWGIRPYTDKLIF. V usage is TRDV2 and J usage is TRDJ1, with 11 nucleotides matching TRDD3. Germline V gene data show CDR1 as GEAIGNYY and CDR2 as EKD. The CDR3 extends over 22 amino acids.

This clone was found a few times. The likely explanation is a read error, given a far larger clone one base away. Other nucleotide sequences in the sample specify the same CDR3. The chain has TRDV1 and TRDJ1; weak D call: TRDD3 (5 bases). Looked up from germline, CDR1 is TSWWSYY and CDR2 is QGS. CDR3 length: 15 residues. CDR3 sequence (DNA): TGTGCCCTTGGGGAACCTCATCCTTATCCGAATAAACTCATCTTT. This gives the protein CALGEPHPYPNKLIF.

About this clone itself: TCRdb has a much larger clone's protein, which differs at residue 4 from the translation of this DNA, likely because of a read error; what is shown is the protein translated from the DNA. This sequence joins TRDV2 and TRDJ1; 10 positions agree with TRDD3. Germline V gene lookup returns CDR1 GEAIGNYY and CDR2 EKD. CDR3 size: 19 residues. CDR3 residues: CACGTVLRTGGLYTDKLIF. The CDR3 DNA reads as TGTGCCTGTGGCACCGTTTTGCGTACTGGGGGATTATACACCGATAAACTCATCTTT.